The next 16 T cell receptor beta chains were all read from a single sample in a study of cytomegalovirus exposure and HLA in healthy donors. PCR primers comprised 60 Vbeta and 13 Jbeta primers. The protocol was immunoSEQ multiplex PCR, while the TCRdb copy is restricted to in-frame clones and leaves out a portion. The data show around 110,000 clones, approximately 84% seen once. Sequences were obtained from PBMCs. The receptors here all came from a man aged 25-45 years in good health and CMV-seronegative.

The V call is TRBV30, the J call TRBJ1-2, with D maybe TRBD1 (5 bases). The CDR3 is 14 residues long. Germline lookup yields CDR1 GTSNPN and CDR2 SVGIG (reference sequence). Trimming left V 8 bases short and J 6 bases short, with 22 bases between. The CDR3 coding sequence is TGTGCCCGAGGACCATTCGGGGGAAAGAATGGCTACACCTTC. Its protein product is CARGPFGGKNGYTF.

The genes are TRBV29-1 and TRBJ2-1, with 8 bases identical to TRBD2. The CDR3 is 12 amino acids. CDR1 SQVTM and CDR2 ANQGSEA come from the germline V gene. Trimming at V came to 4 bases and at J to 6 bases, leaving 2 bases not matched to a gene. CDR3: CSVGTSSNEQFF. The CDR3 DNA reads TGCAGCGTTGGGACTAGCTCCAATGAGCAGTTCTTC.

This clone occurred a few times. This rearrangement joins TRBV7-2 to TRBJ1-4, with 7 bases lining up with TRBD1. This CDR3 spans 16 amino acids. Germline CDR1 reads SGHTA; CDR2 reads FQGNSA. V was pared by 5 bases and J by 8 bases, with 14 bases of the junction left unmatched. CDR3: CASSAQPQGVGEKLFF. CDR3 nucleotides: TGTGCCAGCAGCGCCCAGCCGCAGGGGGTCGGGGAAAAACTGTTTTTT.

The chain has TRBV19 and TRBJ1-5; no clear D gene. Germline V gene sequence: CDR1 LNHDA, CDR2 SQIVND (reference sequence). V shed 1 base and J shed 2 bases, with 9 bases lying between them. The CDR3 sequence is 15 residues long. CDR3 in DNA: TGTGCCAGTAGTATAGGAGGGTTGGGCAATCAGCCCCAGCATTTT. This sequence encodes CASSIGGLGNQPQHF.

V and J are TRBV29-1 and TRBJ2-5; D possibly corresponds to TRBD1 (6 bases). From germline, CDR1 is SQVTM and CDR2 ANQGSEA. V was shortened by 7 bases and J by 2 bases, with 8 bases between the two germline ends. CDR3 length equals 11 residues. CDR3 bases: TGCAGCGGGGGGCTTCAAGAGACCCAGTACTTC. Translated: CSGGLQETQYF.

The rearrangement uses TRBV2 and TRBJ2-7; TRBD1 might be the D (6 bases). The V end was cut by 6 bases, the J end by 4 bases, with 19 bases between. The CDR3 is made up of 15 amino acids. Per the germline V gene, CDR1 is SNHLY and CDR2 is FYNNEI. The DNA for the CDR3 is TGTGCCAGCAGGTATTCCACGGGACAACTATACGAGCAGTACTTC. Translating gives CASRYSTGQLYEQYF.

CDR3 DNA sequence: TGTGCCAGCTCACACATCCGACAGGGGAGCACTGAAGCTTTCTTT. This gives the protein CASSHIRQGSTEAFF. The chain combines TRBV18 with TRBJ1-1; 8 nucleotides agree with TRBD1. Per the germline V gene, CDR1 is KGHSH and CDR2 is LQKENI. The CDR3 is 15 amino acids. V trimming: 4 bases; J trimming: 4 bases; junction bases outside the gene matches: 8.

V and J are TRBV10-2 and TRBJ2-3; 13 nucleotides agree with TRBD2. Germline assignment: CDR1 WSHSY and CDR2 SAAADI. This CDR3 is built from 15 residues. Germline trimming cut 6 bases from V and 3 bases from J; bases unmatched to any gene: 3. The chain's CDR3 is CASRRTSGSTDTQYF. The CDR3 bases are TGCGCCAGCAGACGGACTAGCGGGAGTACAGATACGCAGTATTTT.

The rearrangement links TRBV28 to TRBJ1-2, with 10 positions matching TRBD1. Germline V lookup: CDR1 MDHEN, CDR2 SYDVKM. The V and J ends lost 8 bases and 1 base, in that order; junction bases with no gene match: 10. The CDR3 is 16 amino acids. CDR3 region: CASFTRDRGGNYGYTF. The CDR3 DNA is TGTGCCAGCTTTACCCGGGACAGGGGTGGTAACTATGGCTACACCTTC.

The rearrangement uses TRBV7-9 and TRBJ2-1, with TRBD2 identical over 8 bases. J was trimmed by 0 bases and V by 5 bases; bases with no gene match: 6. The CDR3 totals 16 residues. Germline V gene lookup returns CDR1 SEHNR and CDR2 FQNEAQ (reference sequence). The CDR3 nucleotides read TGTGCCAGCAGCCCCCGGGGGGGCAACTCCTACAATGAGCAGTTCTTC. It translates to CASSPRGGNSYNEQFF.

The CDR3 loop reads CASRTSGDWSYNEQFF. CDR3 nucleotide sequence: TGTGCCAGCAGGACTAGCGGGGATTGGTCCTACAATGAGCAGTTCTTC. The chain links TRBV2 to TRBJ2-1; 11 bases align to TRBD2. The CDR3 totals 16 residues. The V gene end was trimmed by 6 bases and the J gene end by 1 base; junction bases not matched to a gene: 5. CDR1 and CDR2 from the germline V gene are SNHLY and FYNNEI.

The chain couples TRBV9 to TRBJ2-3, with TRBD2 matching over 10 bases. V gave up 2 bases and J gave up 3 bases; unmatched junction bases: 0. Germline values: CDR1 SGDLS, CDR2 YYNGEE. CDR3 length: 14 residues. The CDR3 loop is CASSVSGGTDTQYF. CDR3 nucleotide sequence: TGTGCCAGCAGCGTTAGCGGGGGGACAGATACGCAGTATTTT.

The chain has TRBV13 and TRBJ2-7, with a possible D match to TRBD1 (9 bases). This CDR3 contains 16 residues. Looked up from germline, CDR1 is PRHDT and CDR2 is FYEKMQ (reference sequence). V was shortened by 5 bases and J by 4 bases, with 21 bases between the two germline ends. DNA for the CDR3: TGTGCCAGCAGCCCGGGGGGGGGACAGGGTAGGTACGAGCAGTACTTC. It specifies CASSPGGGQGRYEQYF.

A single count supports this clone. The rearrangement joins TRBV6-1 to TRBJ1-1; 7 bases are shared with TRBD1. Germline V gene lookup returns CDR1 MNHNS and CDR2 SASEGT. The V segment lost 4 bases and the J segment 10 bases; nucleotides outside the gene matches: 6. This CDR3 has 12 residues. The CDR3 spells CASSVTGWVAFF. The CDR3 DNA sequence: TGTGCCAGCAGTGTGACAGGGTGGGTAGCTTTCTTT.

The chain couples TRBV13 to TRBJ1-1; TRBD1 might be the D (5 bases). CDR3 length: 15 amino acids. Germline assignment: CDR1 PRHDT and CDR2 FYEKMQ (reference sequence). Trimming cost V 0 bases and J 2 bases, with 10 bases left between them. In DNA form, the CDR3 reads TGTGCCAGCAGCTTAGGCCCCAGGGCTAACACTGAAGCTTTCTTT. This sequence encodes CASSLGPRANTEAFF.

J is TRBJ2-2 and V is TRBV28, with D tentatively TRBD1 (6 bases). This CDR3 has 16 amino acids. The germline V gene has CDR1 MDHEN and CDR2 SYDVKM. V was clipped by 7 bases and J by 2 bases, with 17 bases between them. The CDR3 spells CASIPFGRGNTGELFF. The CDR3 DNA is TGTGCCAGCATCCCTTTTGGCAGGGGCAACACCGGGGAGCTGTTTTTT. Full variable domain (outside the CDR3, taken from reference TRBV28 and TRBJ2-2): DVKVTQSSRYLVKRTGEKVFLECVQDMDHENMFWYRQDPGLGLRLIYFSYDVKMKEKGDIPEGYSVSREKKERFSLILESASTNQTSMYLCASIPFGRGNTGELFFGEGSRLTVL.